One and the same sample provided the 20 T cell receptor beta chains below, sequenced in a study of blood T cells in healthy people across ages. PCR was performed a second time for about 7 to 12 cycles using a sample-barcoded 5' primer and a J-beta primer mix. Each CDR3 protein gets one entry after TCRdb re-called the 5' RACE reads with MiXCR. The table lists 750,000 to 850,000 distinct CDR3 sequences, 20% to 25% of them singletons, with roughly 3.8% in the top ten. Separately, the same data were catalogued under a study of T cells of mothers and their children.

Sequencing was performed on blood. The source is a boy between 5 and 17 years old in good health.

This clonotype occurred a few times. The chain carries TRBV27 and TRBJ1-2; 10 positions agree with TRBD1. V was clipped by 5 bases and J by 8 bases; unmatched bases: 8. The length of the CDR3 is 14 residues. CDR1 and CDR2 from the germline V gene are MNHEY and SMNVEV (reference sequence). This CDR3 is CASSEPGQGSGYTF. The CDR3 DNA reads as TGTGCCAGCAGTGAACCGGGACAGGGGTCCGGCTACACCTTC.

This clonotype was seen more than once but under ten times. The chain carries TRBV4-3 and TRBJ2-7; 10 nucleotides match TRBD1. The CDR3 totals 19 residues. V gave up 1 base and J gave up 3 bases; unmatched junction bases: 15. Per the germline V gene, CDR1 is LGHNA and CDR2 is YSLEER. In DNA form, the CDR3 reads TGCGCCAGCAGCCAAGGTTTTCTTGAAGGACAGGGGGAGGGCTACGAGCAGTACTTC. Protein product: CASSQGFLEGQGEGYEQYF.

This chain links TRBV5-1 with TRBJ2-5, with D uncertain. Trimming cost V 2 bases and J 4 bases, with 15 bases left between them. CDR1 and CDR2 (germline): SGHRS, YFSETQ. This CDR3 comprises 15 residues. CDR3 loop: CASSFTYIVRETQYF. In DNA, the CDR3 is TGCGCCAGCAGCTTCACCTACATAGTCCGAGAGACCCAGTACTTC.

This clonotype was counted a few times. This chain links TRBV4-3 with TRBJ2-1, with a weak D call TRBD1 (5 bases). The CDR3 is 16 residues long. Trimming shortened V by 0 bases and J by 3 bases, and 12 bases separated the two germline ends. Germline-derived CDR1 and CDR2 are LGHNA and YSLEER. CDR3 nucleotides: TGCGCCAGCAGCCAAGAACAGGATACTAACTACAATGAGCAGTTCTTC. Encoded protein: CASSQEQDTNYNEQFF.

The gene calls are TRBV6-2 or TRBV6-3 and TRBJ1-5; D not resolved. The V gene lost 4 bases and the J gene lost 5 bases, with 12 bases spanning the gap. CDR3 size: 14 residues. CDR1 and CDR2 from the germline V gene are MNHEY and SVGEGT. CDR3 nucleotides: TGTGCCAGCAGTTTCGGGTGGAATGATCAGCCCCAGCATTTT. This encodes CASSFGWNDQPQHF.

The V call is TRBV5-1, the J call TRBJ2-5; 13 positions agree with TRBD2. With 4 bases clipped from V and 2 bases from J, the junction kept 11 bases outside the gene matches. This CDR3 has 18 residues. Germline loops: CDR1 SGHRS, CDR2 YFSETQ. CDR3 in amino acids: CASSLYGLAGDPQETQYF. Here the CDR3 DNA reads TGCGCCAGCAGCCTTTATGGACTAGCGGGGGATCCACAAGAGACCCAGTACTTC.

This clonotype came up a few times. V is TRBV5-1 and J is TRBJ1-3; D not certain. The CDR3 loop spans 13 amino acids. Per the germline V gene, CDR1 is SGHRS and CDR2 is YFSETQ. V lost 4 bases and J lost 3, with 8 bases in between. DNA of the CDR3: TGCGCCAGCAGCGAGGTCGGTGGAAACACCATATATTTT. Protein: CASSEVGGNTIYF. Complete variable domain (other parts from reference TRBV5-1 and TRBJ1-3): KAGVTQTPRYLIKTRGQQVTLSCSPISGHRSVSWYQQTPGQGLQFLFEYFSETQRNKGNFPGRFSGRQFSNSRSEMNVSTLELGDSALYLCASSEVGGNTIYFGEGSWLTVV.

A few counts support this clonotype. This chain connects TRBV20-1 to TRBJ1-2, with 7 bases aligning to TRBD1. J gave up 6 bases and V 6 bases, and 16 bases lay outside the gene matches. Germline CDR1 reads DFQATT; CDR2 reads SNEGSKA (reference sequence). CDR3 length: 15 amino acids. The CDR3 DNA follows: TGCAGTGCGTGGGGGTTAGGGACAGAAAAGCATGGCTACACCTTC. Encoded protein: CSAWGLGTEKHGYTF.

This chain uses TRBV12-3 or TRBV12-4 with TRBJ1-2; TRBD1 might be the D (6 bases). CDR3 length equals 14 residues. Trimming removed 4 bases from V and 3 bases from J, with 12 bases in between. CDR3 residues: CASSSGGQHYGYTF. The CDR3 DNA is TGTGCCAGCAGTTCAGGAGGACAGCACTATGGCTACACCTTC.

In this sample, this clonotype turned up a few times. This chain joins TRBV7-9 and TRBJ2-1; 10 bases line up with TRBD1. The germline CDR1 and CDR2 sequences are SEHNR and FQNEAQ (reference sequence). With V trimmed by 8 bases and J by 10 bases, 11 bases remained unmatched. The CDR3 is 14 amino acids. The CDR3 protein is CASAFGTGDVEQFF. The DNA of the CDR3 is TGTGCCAGCGCCTTTGGGACAGGGGATGTCGAGCAGTTCTTC.

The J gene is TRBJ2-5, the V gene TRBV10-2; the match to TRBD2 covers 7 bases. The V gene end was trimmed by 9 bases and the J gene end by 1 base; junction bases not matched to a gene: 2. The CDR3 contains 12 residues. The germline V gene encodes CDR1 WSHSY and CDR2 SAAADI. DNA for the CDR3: TGCGCCAGTCTAGCGGCCCAAGAGACCCAGTACTTC. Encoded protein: CASLAAQETQYF.

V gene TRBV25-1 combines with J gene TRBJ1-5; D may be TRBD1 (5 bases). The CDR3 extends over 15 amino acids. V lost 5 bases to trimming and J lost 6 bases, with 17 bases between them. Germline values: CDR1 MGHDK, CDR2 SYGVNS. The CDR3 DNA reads TGTGCCAGCAGTCGACGTGGGCAGGGACCTCAGCCCCAGCATTTT. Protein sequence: CASSRRGQGPQPQHF.

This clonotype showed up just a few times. The CDR3, as DNA: TGCAGCGTTGTCGTTAGGGTAAGCTCCTACGAGCAGTACTTC. This gives the protein CSVVVRVSSYEQYF. This chain uses TRBV29-1 with TRBJ2-7; no clear D. CDR1 and CDR2 (germline): SQVTM, ANQGSEA. V lost 4 bases, J lost 0 bases, and 13 bases lay in between. The CDR3 covers 14 residues.

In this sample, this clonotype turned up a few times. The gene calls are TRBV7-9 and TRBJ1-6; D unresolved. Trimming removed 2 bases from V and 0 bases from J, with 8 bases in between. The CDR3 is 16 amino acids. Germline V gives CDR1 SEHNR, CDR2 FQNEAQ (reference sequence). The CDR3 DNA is TGTGCCAGCAGCTTAACTCAAAGCTCCTATAATTCACCCCTCCACTTT. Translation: CASSLTQSSYNSPLHF.

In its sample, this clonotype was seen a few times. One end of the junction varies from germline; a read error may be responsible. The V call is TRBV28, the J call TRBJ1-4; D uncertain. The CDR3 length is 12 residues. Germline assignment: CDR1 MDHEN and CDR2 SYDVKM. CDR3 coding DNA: TGTGCCAGCAGTCTCTACCGGACCCAACTGATTTTT. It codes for CASSLYRTQLIF.

The CDR3 spells CASTFSLRGPHSNPNEQFF. Here the CDR3 DNA reads TGTGCCAGCACTTTCTCCCTCAGGGGGCCTCATTCCAATCCCAATGAGCAGTTCTTC. This chain uses TRBV2 with TRBJ2-1, with 8 nucleotides matching TRBD1. J lost 6 bases, V lost 7 bases, and 23 bases had no gene match. This CDR3 comprises 19 residues. Germline CDR1 SNHLY, CDR2 FYNNEI.

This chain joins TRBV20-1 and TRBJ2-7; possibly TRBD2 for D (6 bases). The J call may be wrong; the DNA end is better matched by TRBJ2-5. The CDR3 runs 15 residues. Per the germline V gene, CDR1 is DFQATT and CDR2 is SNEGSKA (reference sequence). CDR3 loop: CSAEGNSGSQETQYF. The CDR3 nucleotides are TGCAGTGCTGAAGGGAATAGCGGAAGTCAAGAGACCCAGTACTTC.

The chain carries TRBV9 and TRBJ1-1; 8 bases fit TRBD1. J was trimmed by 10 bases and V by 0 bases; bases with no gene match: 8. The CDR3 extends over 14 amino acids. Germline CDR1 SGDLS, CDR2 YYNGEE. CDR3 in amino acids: CASSVAEQGVGAFF. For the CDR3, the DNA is TGTGCCAGCAGCGTAGCGGAACAGGGGGTTGGAGCTTTCTTT.

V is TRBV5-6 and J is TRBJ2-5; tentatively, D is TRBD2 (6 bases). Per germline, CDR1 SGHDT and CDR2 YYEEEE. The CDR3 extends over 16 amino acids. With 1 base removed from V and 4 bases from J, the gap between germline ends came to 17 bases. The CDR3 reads CASSLSLRRAVETQYF. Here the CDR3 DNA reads TGTGCCAGCAGCTTGTCTCTCAGGAGGGCAGTAGAGACCCAGTACTTC. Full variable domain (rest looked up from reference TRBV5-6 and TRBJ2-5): DAGVTQSPTHLIKTRGQQVTLRCSPKSGHDTVSWYQQALGQGPQFIFQYYEEEERQRGNFPDRFSGHQFPNYSSELNVNALLLGDSALYLCASSLSLRRAVETQYFGPGTRLLVL.

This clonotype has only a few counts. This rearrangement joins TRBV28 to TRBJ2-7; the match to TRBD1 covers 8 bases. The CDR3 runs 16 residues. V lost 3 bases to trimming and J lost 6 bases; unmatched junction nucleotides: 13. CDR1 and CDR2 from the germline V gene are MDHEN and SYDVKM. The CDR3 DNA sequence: TGTGCCAGCAGTTTTAGTCTCGGACAGGGTAACCGCGAGCAGTACTTC. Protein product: CASSFSLGQGNREQYF.